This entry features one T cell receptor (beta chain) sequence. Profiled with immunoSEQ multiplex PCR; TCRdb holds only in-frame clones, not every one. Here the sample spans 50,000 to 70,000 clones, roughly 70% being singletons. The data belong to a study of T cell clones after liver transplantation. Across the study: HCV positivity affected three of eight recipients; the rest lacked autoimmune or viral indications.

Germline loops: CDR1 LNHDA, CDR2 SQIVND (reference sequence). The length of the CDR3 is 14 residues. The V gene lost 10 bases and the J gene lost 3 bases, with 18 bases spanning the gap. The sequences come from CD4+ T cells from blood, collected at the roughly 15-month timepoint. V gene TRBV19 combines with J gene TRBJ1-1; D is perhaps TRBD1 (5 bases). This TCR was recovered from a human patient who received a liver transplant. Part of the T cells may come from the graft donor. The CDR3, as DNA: TGTGCCACTTACCCCGGGGCCACGCACACTGAAGCTTTCTTT. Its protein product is CATYPGATHTEAFF.